A selection of T cell receptor beta chains follows, all from one sample in a study of cytomegalovirus exposure and HLA in healthy donors. Data came from immunoSEQ multiplex PCR; TCRdb stores just in-frame clones and leaves some out. The table lists 90,000 to 150,000 clones, about 80% of them singletons, with roughly 1.5% in the top ten. The sequenced material came from PBMCs. The receptors shown here come from a woman in her late teens or twenties in good health and CMV-seronegative. CDR3s include the opening cysteine and the closing phenylalanine or tryptophan. The D gene is left open where the match is weak.

V gene: TRBV5-1
D gene: -
CDR3 protein: CASSSIAPYEQYF

V gene: TRBV5-1
D gene: -
CDR3 protein: CASSFRSGSSYEQYF

V gene: TRBV4-3
D gene: -
CDR3 protein: CASSQDRRQDYNEQFF

V gene: TRBV7-9
D gene: TRBD1
CDR3 protein: CASSLGTTGGQGNTIYF

V gene: TRBV9
D gene: -
CDR3 protein: CASNPGVGGGGYGYTF

V gene: TRBV6-5
D gene: -
CDR3 protein: CASSMTVNTEAFF

V gene: TRBV4-1
D gene: -
CDR3 protein: CASSLQPENTEAFF

V gene: TRBV6-1
D gene: TRBD1
CDR3 protein: CASSARTGSLYGYTF

V gene: TRBV19
D gene: -
CDR3 protein: CASRPREPRSTRQYF

V gene: TRBV4-3
D gene: TRBD2
CDR3 protein: CASSQELAGGLYEQYF

V gene: TRBV11-2
D gene: -
CDR3 protein: CASSLGLIGANGLTF

V gene: TRBV2
D gene: -
CDR3 protein: CASRLEGSYEQYF

V gene: TRBV5-1
D gene: TRBD1
CDR3 protein: CASSLVTGETSTYEQYF

V gene: TRBV5-6
D gene: -
CDR3 protein: CASSLAGGGHVYGYTF

V gene: TRBV19
D gene: -
CDR3 protein: CASSIGRGRGRDTEAFF

V gene: TRBV19
D gene: -
CDR3 protein: CASSIVGEFSGYTF

V gene: TRBV15
D gene: -
CDR3 protein: CATSRVGSSYEQYF

V gene: TRBV11-1
D gene: -
CDR3 protein: CASSLRAEKLFF

V gene: TRBV5-1
D gene: TRBD1
CDR3 protein: CASSLLVTGGAETQYF

V gene: TRBV7-3
D gene: TRBD2
CDR3 protein: CASSFQGTSGYYEQYF

V gene: TRBV5-4
D gene: -
CDR3 protein: CASSGDRVTEAFF

V gene: TRBV20-1
D gene: TRBD1
CDR3 protein: CSAETGYGYTF

V gene: TRBV5-4
D gene: -
CDR3 protein: CASSFSLLTGGTGELFF

V gene: TRBV14
D gene: -
CDR3 protein: CASSQDGQGLAEAFF

V gene: TRBV6-1
D gene: -
CDR3 protein: CASSDRVYSSGANGLTF

V gene: TRBV29-1
D gene: -
CDR3 protein: CSVGGSPYNEQFF

V gene: TRBV11-3
D gene: -
CDR3 protein: CASSPAGARYNEQFF

V gene: TRBV6-5
D gene: TRBD2
CDR3 protein: CASRGGETQYF

V gene: TRBV5-4
D gene: -
CDR3 protein: CASSSGGLARNEQFF

V gene: TRBV7-2
D gene: -
CDR3 protein: CASSLAPSANQPQHF

V gene: TRBV29-1
D gene: -
CDR3 protein: CSVEGTEGNTIYF

V gene: TRBV6-5
D gene: TRBD1
CDR3 protein: CASSPGTGYEQYF

V gene: TRBV5-4
D gene: TRBD1
CDR3 protein: CASSDRTGGEQYF

V gene: TRBV13
D gene: -
CDR3 protein: CASSSRLHGELFF

V gene: TRBV6-6
D gene: -
CDR3 protein: CASSYLGRAYQETQHF

V gene: TRBV12-5
D gene: TRBD1
CDR3 protein: CASGAWTGGKYNEQFF

V gene: TRBV7-9
D gene: -
CDR3 protein: CASSLVGQQETQYF

V gene: TRBV2
D gene: -
CDR3 protein: CASELSRQETQYF

V gene: TRBV5-6
D gene: TRBD2
CDR3 protein: CASSFRTSGALKETQYF

V gene: TRBV13
D gene: -
CDR3 protein: CASSHLIGGAENYGYTF

V gene: TRBV5-1
D gene: -
CDR3 protein: CASNDLTEEAFF

V gene: TRBV11-2
D gene: TRBD1
CDR3 protein: CASSLGGRDSGEAFF

V gene: TRBV12-5
D gene: -
CDR3 protein: CASGLVLGSTDTQYF

V gene: TRBV6-1
D gene: TRBD1
CDR3 protein: CASSTRTGGSYEQYF

V gene: TRBV11-2
D gene: -
CDR3 protein: CASSPGHSGNTIYF

V gene: TRBV4-2
D gene: -
CDR3 protein: CASSQGTTSYEQYF

V gene: TRBV2
D gene: TRBD2
CDR3 protein: CASKSGGSYNEQFF

V gene: TRBV2
D gene: -
CDR3 protein: CASKNRDLGATGELFF

V gene: TRBV14
D gene: -
CDR3 protein: CASSLVGGSYEQYF

V gene: TRBV12-5
D gene: -
CDR3 protein: CASGIQTAPYEQYF

V gene: TRBV9
D gene: -
CDR3 protein: CASSPGPILNTEAFF

V gene: TRBV5-1
D gene: -
CDR3 protein: CASSSYSGEDTEAFF